Sequencing of this T cell receptor (beta chain) was carried out in a study of response to subunit inactivated influenza vaccine. General study results and limits: Authors proposed each seasonal influenza vaccination draws in few new T cells.

In TCRdb, the RT-PCR reads were re-called with MiXCR into one record per CDR3 protein. The repertoire includes hundreds of thousands of distinct CDR3 sequences, 15% to 19% of them detected once, and approximately 10% sits in the top ten. CDR3 length: 13 amino acids. CDR1 LNHNV and CDR2 YYDKDF come from the germline V gene (reference sequence). Trimming took 1 base from V and 10 from J, leaving 13 bases between them. This clonotype was picked up a small number of times. Its target is unknown. V usage is TRBV15 and J usage is TRBJ1-1; D remains unclear. This receptor was identified in a man in his fifties who received an inactivated influenza vaccine. The sequenced sample was PBMCs from blood, obtained 11 to 12 days after vaccination. CDR3 in amino acids: CATSRGDITGAFF. CDR3 nucleotides: TGTGCCACCAGCAGAGGTGACATCACGGGAGCTTTCTTT.